The TCR beta chain described here comes from a study of OX40 agonist ivuxolimab in advanced cancers. Whole-study context: Aged about 23 to 80 with a mean of 60 years, they were about 80% male. A partial response was reached by three patients: one with hepatocellular carcinoma and two with cutaneous melanoma. Study-wide points: On average, CD8+ T cells had more expanded clones than CD4+.

About this clone itself: Antigen specificity is unknown.

Generated by immunoSEQ multiplex PCR, the TCRdb table keeps only in-frame clones and is missing some. This table has under 90,000 clones, approximately 89% appearing once. A history of autoimmune disease or systemic immunosuppression excluded patients. There are 16 residues in the CDR3. Trimming left V 4 bases short and J 7 bases short, with 17 bases between. Germline lookup yields CDR1 MNHEY and CDR2 SMNVEV (reference sequence). This specimen consisted of CD4+ or CD8+ T cells sorted from blood, obtained in a trial of the OX40 agonist ivuxolimab. J is TRBJ1-6 and V is TRBV27; D perhaps matches TRBD1 (5 bases). This clonotype was obtained from an adult with an advanced solid tumor such as melanoma, head and neck, liver or kidney cancer. The CDR3 coding sequence is TGTGCCAGCAGTTCTCCCCTCCAGGGTGCGAATTCACCCCTCCACTTT. Its protein product is CASSSPLQGANSPLHF.